What follows are 2 T cell receptor beta chains derived from one specimen sequenced in a study of vaccination and CD4 T cells after COVID-19. Their antigen targets remain unknown. Cultured CD4+ T-cell DNA underwent Oncomine TCR Beta short-read sequencing. A single record per CDR3 protein comes from TCRdb applying MiXCR to the PCR reads. The sample holds approximately 13,000 distinct CDR3 sequences, roughly half seen once. Treatment here: roughly 10-day PBMC culture with coronavirus spike peptide pools or control peptides (ViraFEST assay). Sequenced: CD4+ T cells from blood, cultured in vitro. The source is a human donor who had recovered from COVID-19.

The chain is built from TRBV6-1 and TRBJ1-1; the D gene is possibly TRBD1 (5 bases). V was shortened by 7 bases and J by 0 bases, with 6 bases between the two germline ends. Germline V gene lookup returns CDR1 MNHNS and CDR2 SASEGT. This CDR3 is built from 12 residues. The CDR3 nucleotides read TGTGCCAGCAAAGGGGTGAACACTGAAGCTTTCTTT. The encoded protein is CASKGVNTEAFF.

J is TRBJ2-3 and V is TRBV30; D not certain. CDR1 and CDR2 from the germline V gene are GTSNPN and SVGIG (reference sequence). The CDR3 sequence is 14 residues long. Trimming shortened V by 0 bases and J by 2 bases, and 9 bases separated the two germline ends. In DNA, the CDR3 is TGTGCCTGGAGTGTCCGGCTGAACACAGATACGCAGTATTTT. Its protein product is CAWSVRLNTDTQYF.